The 32 T cell receptor beta chains listed next were all sequenced from one sample in a study of shared clonotypes between healthy human individuals. In the naive CD8 group, cells lacked CD45RO and were positively selected for CCR7, so terminally differentiated effector memory CD45RA+ cells were left out. Libraries were prepared by immunoSEQ multiplex PCR; TCRdb keeps only in-frame clonotypes and omits some of them. The table lists around 1,900,000 clones, just under 95% of them singletons. Sequenced: naive CD8+ T cells from PBMCs. All receptors derive from a man younger than 35 in good health. Some clones in this sample may be carry-over from other donors' samples.

This clone was observed a single time. The gene calls are TRBV27 and TRBJ2-7; no clear D gene. V lost 1 base to trimming and J lost 2 bases, with 6 bases between them. This CDR3 is 13 amino acids long. The germline CDR1 and CDR2 sequences are MNHEY and SMNVEV (reference sequence). The CDR3 here is CASSLFPPYEQYF. CDR3 sequence (DNA): TGTGCCAGCAGTTTATTCCCTCCCTACGAGCAGTACTTC.

The CDR3 here is CSARQENNYEQYF. CDR3 DNA: TGCAGCGCCCGACAGGAGAACAACTACGAGCAGTACTTC. This rearrangement joins TRBV29-1 to TRBJ2-5; D may be TRBD1 (6 bases). The J call is doubtful: the DNA matches TRBJ2-7 better. Per germline, CDR1 SQVTM and CDR2 ANQGSEA. This CDR3 contains 13 residues.

J is TRBJ2-7 and V is TRBV6-5; unclear D gene. V shed 0 bases and J shed 6 bases, with 12 bases lying between them. This CDR3 spans 14 amino acids. Germline values: CDR1 MNHEY, CDR2 SVGAGI. CDR3 sequence (DNA): TGTGCCAGCAGTTACTCGTACAGTCGGAGCGAGCAGTACTTC. Translated: CASSYSYSRSEQYF.

The chain has TRBV5-4 and TRBJ2-7; D unclear. Trimming took 1 base from V and 5 from J, leaving 7 bases between them. Germline CDR1 SGHNT, CDR2 YYREEE (reference sequence). This CDR3 has 12 amino acids. The CDR3 spells CASSLTPDEQYF. CDR3 bases: TGTGCCAGCAGCTTGACACCAGACGAGCAGTACTTC.

The V gene is TRBV7-8, the J gene TRBJ1-1; D is unclear. This CDR3 comprises 12 residues. V was pared by 4 bases and J by 5 bases, with 8 bases between. The V gene's germline CDR1 is SGHVS and CDR2 FQNEAQ. The CDR3 sequence: CASSSLGTEAFF. The CDR3 nucleotides read TGTGCCAGCAGCTCCTTGGGAACTGAAGCTTTCTTT.

This clone has more than one count but fewer than ten. This rearrangement joins TRBV18 to TRBJ1-2, with D unresolved. Germline CDR1 reads KGHSH; CDR2 reads LQKENI. Trimming pared 3 bases from V and 3 bases from J, leaving 17 bases between. The CDR3 extends over 16 amino acids. The CDR3 DNA reads TGTGCCAGCTCACCGCCACGCGGGAATCAAGACTATGGCTACACCTTC. Translating gives CASSPPRGNQDYGYTF. Full variable domain (remainder filled in from reference TRBV18 and TRBJ1-2): NAGVMQNPRHLVRRRGQEARLRCSPMKGHSHVYWYRQLPEEGLKFMVYLQKENIIDESGMPKERFSAEFPKEGPSILRIQQVVRGDSAAYFCASSPPRGNQDYGYTFGSGTRLTVV.

The rearrangement joins TRBV11-2 to TRBJ2-5; D ambiguous. The germline V and J ends were trimmed by 4 bases and 10 bases, with 19 bases remaining between them. This CDR3 comprises 14 residues. Germline CDR1 SGHAT, CDR2 FQNNGV. For the CDR3, the DNA is TGTGCCAGCAGCTCGACCCCAACACCAAGCGACCAGTACTTC. Translation gives CASSSTPTPSDQYF.

This chain links TRBV4-3 with TRBJ2-2; weak D call: TRBD2 (6 bases). V was shortened by 1 base and J by 4 bases, with 16 bases between the two germline ends. CDR1 is LGHNA, CDR2 YSLEER, per germline. This CDR3 spans 17 amino acids. DNA of the CDR3: TGCGCCAGCAGCCAAGCGCCGGGGTGGAGGGTCACCGGGGAGCTGTTTTTT. The encoded protein is CASSQAPGWRVTGELFF.

The chain carries TRBV6-5 and TRBJ1-5, with D possibly matching TRBD1 (5 bases). Germline V gene sequence: CDR1 MNHEY, CDR2 SVGAGI. V was clipped by 2 bases and J by 0 bases, with 11 bases between them. The CDR3 covers 16 residues. This CDR3 reads CASSYRQSYSNQPQHF. CDR3 bases: TGTGCCAGCAGTTACCGACAGAGCTATAGCAATCAGCCCCAGCATTTT.

The chain joins TRBV13 to TRBJ2-7, with a tentative D call TRBD2 (6 bases). CDR1 PRHDT and CDR2 FYEKMQ come from the germline V gene (reference sequence). The CDR3 runs to 14 residues. V was trimmed by 4 bases and J by 2 bases, leaving 12 bases between them. The CDR3 DNA reads as TGTGCCAGCAGCTCGCGGACTACTGCCTACGAGCAGTACTTC. Its protein is CASSSRTTAYEQYF.

This sequence joins TRBV7-2 and TRBJ2-7; D remains unclear. V shed 3 bases and J shed 2 bases, with 23 bases lying between them. The CDR3 has 18 residues. The germline CDR1 and CDR2 sequences are SGHTA and FQGNSA. The CDR3 DNA reads as TGTGCCAGCAGCTTTTCTCTCCTCAGGTTTTCCATTACCTACGAGCAGTACTTC. The encoded protein is CASSFSLLRFSITYEQYF.

This clone was seen once. The chain couples TRBV10-3 to TRBJ2-3; 8 positions match TRBD2. The trim removed 6 bases at V and 4 bases at J, leaving 6 bases unmatched. The V gene's germline CDR1 is ENHRY and CDR2 SYGVKD. The CDR3 consists of 14 residues. The CDR3 bases are TGTGCCATCAGGGCCGGGACTAGATCAGATACGCAGTATTTT. Translated, it gives CAIRAGTRSDTQYF.

The chain combines TRBV7-9 with TRBJ2-3, with 14 bases fitting TRBD2. V trimming: 5 bases; J trimming: 7 bases; junction bases outside the gene matches: 8. Looked up from germline, CDR1 is SEHNR and CDR2 is FQNEAQ (reference sequence). The CDR3 has 16 amino acids. The CDR3 here is CASSPQGLAGVHTQYF. The CDR3 DNA sequence: TGTGCCAGCAGCCCCCAGGGACTAGCGGGAGTCCATACGCAGTATTTT.

There are a few counts of this clone. The chain joins TRBV7-9 to TRBJ2-7; D is undetermined. CDR3 length equals 12 residues. From germline, CDR1 is SEHNR and CDR2 FQNEAQ (reference sequence). The V and J ends lost 4 bases and 2 bases respectively, with 6 bases between them. The CDR3 loop reads CASSSRTYEQYF. Here the CDR3 DNA reads TGTGCCAGCAGCTCCCGGACCTACGAGCAGTACTTC.

The chain is built from TRBV19 and TRBJ1-2; D possibly corresponds to TRBD1 (6 bases). Germline V gives CDR1 LNHDA, CDR2 SQIVND (reference sequence). The V gene lost 7 bases and the J gene lost 10 bases, with 46 bases spanning the gap. The CDR3 covers 22 residues. CDR3 DNA: TGTGCCAGTAACTTACAGGGTGGAAGGTTACTACTCTCGGGAGGCCCCTCGGATACCTACACCTTC. Translation gives CASNLQGGRLLLSGGPSDTYTF. Looking up the rest from reference TRBV19 and TRBJ1-2 gives the full variable domain: DGGITQSPKYLFRKEGQNVTLSCEQNLNHDAMYWYRQDPGQGLRLIYYSQIVNDFQKGDIAEGYSVSREKKESFPLTVTSAQKNPTAFYLCASNLQGGRLLLSGGPSDTYTFGSGTRLTVV.

The rearrangement uses TRBV7-8 and TRBJ2-1; D gene unclear. Germline CDR1 is SGHVS and CDR2 is FQNEAQ. V dropped 5 bases and J dropped 5 bases, with 7 bases sitting between them. CDR3 length: 12 residues. The CDR3 DNA reads as TGTGCCAGCAGCGGCATACACAATGAGCAGTTCTTC. Its protein product is CASSGIHNEQFF.

This rearrangement joins TRBV12-5 to TRBJ2-1; 7 bases fit TRBD1. V gave up 5 bases and J gave up 0 bases; unmatched junction bases: 7. CDR1 LGHNT and CDR2 FRNRAP come from the germline V gene. The CDR3 extends over 16 amino acids. DNA of the CDR3: TGTGCTAGTGGTCCGGACAGGCAGAGCTCCTACAATGAGCAGTTCTTC. Its protein is CASGPDRQSSYNEQFF.

V and J are TRBV6-6 and TRBJ1-3; D gene ambiguous. Germline assignment: CDR1 MNHNY and CDR2 SVGAGI (reference sequence). V dropped 2 bases and J dropped 0 bases, with 5 bases sitting between them. The CDR3 runs to 14 residues. CDR3 bases: TGTGCCAGCAGTTACGCAAACTCTGGAAACACCATATATTTT. It codes for CASSYANSGNTIYF.

This chain connects TRBV27 to TRBJ2-7, with 7 bases that match TRBD2. Germline CDR1 and CDR2: MNHEY and SMNVEV (reference sequence). The CDR3 spans 14 residues. Unmatched junction bases numbered 6, after V lost 5 bases and J lost 2 bases. CDR3 sequence (DNA): TGTGCCAGCAGTGGGGAGGGGCCTACCTACGAGCAGTACTTC. It is translated as CASSGEGPTYEQYF.

This clone was observed a handful of times. V and J are TRBV5-1 and TRBJ1-1; 10 nucleotides match TRBD1. The CDR3 is 15 residues long. With 3 bases clipped from V and 6 bases from J, the junction kept 8 bases outside the gene matches. In germline, CDR1 is SGHRS, CDR2 YFSETQ. For the CDR3, the DNA is TGCGCCAGCAGCTCTTCGACAGGGGGCTCGGCTGAAGCTTTCTTT. It yields the protein CASSSSTGGSAEAFF. Looking up the rest from reference TRBV5-1 and TRBJ1-1 gives the full variable domain: KAGVTQTPRYLIKTRGQQVTLSCSPISGHRSVSWYQQTPGQGLQFLFEYFSETQRNKGNFPGRFSGRQFSNSRSEMNVSTLELGDSALYLCASSSSTGGSAEAFFGQGTRLTVV.

V and J are TRBV7-9 and TRBJ2-2; TRBD2 matches 7 bases. With V trimmed by 4 bases and J by 7 bases, 12 bases remained unmatched. Germline V CDR1 and CDR2: SEHNR, FQNEAQ (reference sequence). The CDR3 totals 16 residues. DNA for the CDR3: TGTGCCAGCAGCTCGTCAGGAAGCGGGAAAGGCGGGGAGCTGTTTTTT. It translates to CASSSSGSGKGGELFF.

The chain uses TRBV4-1 and TRBJ2-1; 9 positions match TRBD1. The length of the CDR3 is 17 residues. Germline V gene lookup returns CDR1 MGHRA and CDR2 YSYEKL. V dropped 0 bases and J dropped 7; count of bases not matched to a gene: 10. The CDR3 region is CASSQDPTGTGMNEQFF. The CDR3 DNA is TGCGCCAGCAGCCAAGATCCGACCGGGACAGGGATGAATGAGCAGTTCTTC.

The chain is built from TRBV10-1 and TRBJ2-3; maybe TRBD1 (5 bases). Per germline, CDR1 WNHNN and CDR2 SYGVQD (reference sequence). This CDR3 contains 15 residues. V lost 3 bases, J lost 0 bases, and 10 bases lay in between. The CDR3 region is CASSDQGYSTDTQYF. The CDR3 bases are TGCGCCAGCAGTGATCAGGGATACAGCACAGATACGCAGTATTTT.

The rearrangement uses TRBV6-1 and TRBJ1-2; no definite D call. Germline CDR1 reads MNHNS; CDR2 reads SASEGT. The V end was cut by 0 bases, the J end by 2 bases, with 10 bases between. CDR3 size: 15 residues. The DNA of the CDR3 is TGTGCCAGCAGTGAAGCGATCGGCAGAAACTATGGCTACACCTTC. Translated: CASSEAIGRNYGYTF.

This clone was picked up one time. This sample also contains other DNA sequences that code for the same CDR3. The chain joins TRBV30 to TRBJ1-1, with D maybe TRBD1 (5 bases). The CDR3 has 14 residues. The germline V and J ends were trimmed by 0 bases and 0 bases, with 8 bases remaining between them. CDR1 is GTSNPN, CDR2 SVGIG, per germline (reference sequence). CDR3 DNA: TGTGCCTGGAGTGTGGGCAGGGTGAACACTGAAGCTTTCTTT. Translation: CAWSVGRVNTEAFF.

The chain recombines TRBV5-1 with TRBJ1-2, with D possibly matching TRBD1 (6 bases). In germline, CDR1 is SGHRS, CDR2 YFSETQ. V shed 4 bases and J shed 5 bases, with 18 bases lying between them. The CDR3 extends over 15 amino acids. DNA of the CDR3: TGCGCCAGCAGCACAGGGACACTCTCGAGGTATGGCTACACCTTC. Translating gives CASSTGTLSRYGYTF.

The V call is TRBV7-9, the J call TRBJ2-2, with 8 bases that match TRBD1. V lost 1 base, J lost 8 bases, and 6 bases stayed unmatched. This CDR3 has 15 amino acids. Looked up from germline, CDR1 is SEHNR and CDR2 is FQNEAQ (reference sequence). The CDR3 loop reads CASSLVDRVAGELFF. As DNA, the CDR3 is TGTGCCAGCAGCTTAGTGGACAGGGTAGCTGGGGAGCTGTTTTTT.

This clone was recorded only once. The CDR3 spells CASGLTGATEAFF. DNA of the CDR3: TGTGCCAGCGGGCTCACAGGGGCCACTGAAGCTTTCTTT. The genes are TRBV11-2 and TRBJ1-1; 7 bases align to TRBD1. V was clipped by 8 bases and J by 4 bases; unmatched bases: 7. Per germline, CDR1 SGHAT and CDR2 FQNNGV. CDR3 length: 13 residues.

The chain uses TRBV9 and TRBJ2-7; 8 bases line up with TRBD1. Germline values: CDR1 SGDLS, CDR2 YYNGEE. Trimming at V came to 0 bases and at J to 2 bases, leaving 4 bases not matched to a gene. The CDR3 loop spans 15 amino acids. The CDR3 region is CASSVDDRGPYEQYF. The DNA of the CDR3 is TGTGCCAGCAGCGTAGATGACAGGGGTCCCTACGAGCAGTACTTC.

The gene calls are TRBV15 and TRBJ2-5; a possible D gene is TRBD2 (5 bases). The CDR3 has 14 amino acids. Germline V gene lookup returns CDR1 LNHNV and CDR2 YYDKDF (reference sequence). The V end lost 5 bases, the J end lost 2 bases, and 12 bases lay between the germline ends. The CDR3 loop is CATSPRTSQETQYF. CDR3 coding DNA: TGTGCCACCAGCCCTCGGACTTCACAAGAGACCCAGTACTTC.

In this sample, this clone turned up once. The rearrangement joins TRBV7-9 to TRBJ2-6, with TRBD1 identical over 8 bases. CDR1 SEHNR and CDR2 FQNEAQ come from the germline V gene (reference sequence). The CDR3 spans 15 residues. The ends lost 5 bases at V and 5 bases at J; junction bases unmatched: 5. DNA of the CDR3: TGTGCCAGCAGCCAAGACAGGGGTTGGGCCAACGTCCTGACTTTC. Protein sequence: CASSQDRGWANVLTF.

The V gene is TRBV4-1, the J gene TRBJ2-5; D gene unclear. The V end was cut by 1 base, the J end by 1 base, with 7 bases between. From germline, CDR1 is MGHRA and CDR2 YSYEKL. The CDR3 sequence is 14 residues long. This CDR3 is CASSQARRQETQYF. The CDR3 DNA is TGCGCCAGCAGCCAAGCCCGGCGCCAAGAGACCCAGTACTTC.